This T cell receptor (beta chain) was captured by sequencing in a study of blood T cell repertoires in COVID-19. At the level of the study: Researchers got acute and convalescent COVID-19 samples from the United States, Italy and Spain.

The J segment lost 5 bases and the V segment lost 3 bases, leaving 4 bases of the junction unmatched. The CDR3 is 14 amino acids. The germline V gene has CDR1 SGHRS and CDR2 YFSETQ. Assignments of participants to cohorts depended upon their own reported clinical history. Two negative PCRs, clearance, or symptom resolution characterized the recovered Cohort 3 donors. In the authors' workflow: Estimates of nucleated cell counts were drawn from the amplification of reference gene primers. Clones were sequenced by immunoSEQ multiplex PCR, and TCRdb holds only the in-frame ones, with some missing. The V and J calls and clone size were taken over from that table, and D and trimming were inferred from the DNA. This table holds roughly 300,000 clones, around 90% found once.

Specimen: PBMCs or T cells enriched from blood (not recorded which). This receptor was obtained from a woman aged 30 to 39 who had recovered from COVID-19. This chain connects TRBV5-1 to TRBJ1-4; 7 nucleotides agree with TRBD1. The CDR3 here is CASSSGQPNEKLFF. The CDR3 region has the DNA TGCGCCAGCAGCTCGGGACAGCCAAATGAAAAACTGTTTTTT.